The 22 T cell receptor beta chains reported below all come from one sample, sequenced in a study of blood T cell repertoires in COVID-19. The table came from immunoSEQ multiplex PCR; TCRdb's copy has only in-frame clones and leaves some out. This sample yields under 250,000 clones, of which around nine tenths are seen a single time; 4% to 5.5% belongs to the top ten. Sequenced material: peripheral blood. Receptors were obtained from a woman between 35 and 50 years old with acute or convalescent COVID-19.

J is TRBJ2-3 and V is TRBV5-1, with D possibly matching TRBD1 (5 bases). The CDR3 loop spans 17 amino acids. Germline V CDR1 and CDR2: SGHRS, YFSETQ. The germline V and J ends were trimmed by 4 bases and 0 bases, with 18 bases remaining between them. The CDR3 here is CASSIGKQGHSTDTQYF. Here the CDR3 DNA reads TGCGCCAGCAGCATAGGAAAGCAGGGCCACAGCACAGATACGCAGTATTTT.

The rearrangement joins TRBV10-3 to TRBJ2-1, with 10 bases that match TRBD2. Germline CDR1 is ENHRY and CDR2 is SYGVKD. J gave up 7 bases and V 5 bases, and 5 bases lay outside the gene matches. This CDR3 contains 14 residues. The CDR3: CAISRAGGRNEQFF. DNA of the CDR3: TGTGCCATCAGTAGAGCGGGGGGGCGAAATGAGCAGTTCTTC.

This clone was counted once. The rearrangement joins TRBV7-9 to TRBJ1-2; D uncertain. The germline V gene encodes CDR1 SEHNR and CDR2 FQNEAQ (reference sequence). The CDR3 sequence is 13 residues long. The germline V and J ends were trimmed by 0 bases and 4 bases, with 6 bases remaining between them. As DNA, the CDR3 is TGTGCCAGCAGCTTAGCACAGTTCTATGGCTACACCTTC. This gives the protein CASSLAQFYGYTF.

V usage is TRBV28 and J usage is TRBJ2-7; 8 nucleotides match TRBD1. The CDR3 has 14 amino acids. Losses at the gene ends were 4 bases for V and 6 bases for J; bases not matched to a gene: 8. Germline CDR1 and CDR2: MDHEN and SYDVKM. The CDR3 sequence is CASSSPQQGGEQYV. The CDR3 nucleotides are TGTGCCAGCAGTTCTCCCCAACAGGGGGGCGAGCAGTACGTC.

The rearrangement uses TRBV14 and TRBJ1-1; D unresolved. V shed 4 bases and J shed 3 bases, with 12 bases lying between them. The CDR3 contains 14 residues. In germline, CDR1 is SGHDN, CDR2 FVKESK. The CDR3 DNA reads as TGTGCCAGCAGCCGGTGGACCGGGGACACTGAAGCTTTCTTT. It translates to CASSRWTGDTEAFF.

The rearrangement uses TRBV24-1 and TRBJ1-2, with D tentatively TRBD1 (5 bases). Germline CDR1 is KGHDR and CDR2 is SFDVKD. CDR3 length: 14 amino acids. With 4 bases removed from V and 8 bases from J, the gap between germline ends came to 16 bases. The CDR3 bases are TGTGCCACCAGTGAAGGTAGGCAGGGTGGCGGCTACACCTTC. Its translation is CATSEGRQGGGYTF.

V is TRBV23-1 and J is TRBJ1-1; D gene ambiguous. TRBV23-1 is assigned to the ORF class and has an uncertain function. The CDR3 runs to 15 residues. The V and J ends lost 3 bases and 1 base respectively, with 12 bases between them. CDR3 region: CASSQFTGKNTEAFF. CDR3 bases: TGCGCCAGCAGTCAGTTCACCGGGAAGAACACTGAAGCTTTCTTT.

The chain is built from TRBV13 and TRBJ2-1; 8 nucleotides line up with TRBD2. Germline CDR1 reads PRHDT; CDR2 reads FYEKMQ (reference sequence). After removal of 7 bases from V and 7 bases from J, the junction contained 6 bases not matched to a gene. The CDR3 sequence is 13 residues long. The CDR3 reads CASTSGGGNEQFF. DNA for the CDR3: TGTGCCAGCACCTCCGGGGGGGGTAATGAGCAGTTCTTC.

The V gene is TRBV12-5, the J gene TRBJ2-5; TRBD1 matches 7 bases. Germline CDR1 is LGHNT and CDR2 is FRNRAP. The CDR3 is 17 residues long. Losses at the gene ends were 0 bases for V and 6 bases for J; bases not matched to a gene: 13. The CDR3 loop reads CASGLVLPGTVQKTQYF. The CDR3 region has the DNA TGTGCTAGTGGTTTGGTACTCCCCGGGACAGTTCAGAAGACCCAGTACTTC.

This rearrangement joins TRBV6-6 to TRBJ1-5, with TRBD1 matching 9 bases. Germline V gene lookup returns CDR1 MNHNY and CDR2 SVGAGI (reference sequence). The CDR3 contains 14 residues. V dropped 6 bases and J dropped 4; count of bases not matched to a gene: 4. This CDR3 is CASRKGQGNQPQHF. The CDR3 DNA sequence: TGTGCCAGCAGAAAAGGACAGGGGAATCAGCCCCAGCATTTT.

The V call is TRBV3-1 (or the pseudogene TRBV3-2), the J call TRBJ1-1; possible D gene TRBD1, 5 bases. V lost 4 bases and J lost 0, with 9 bases in between. CDR3 length: 14 residues. The V gene's germline CDR1 is LGHDT and CDR2 YNNKEL (reference sequence). The CDR3 region has the DNA TGTGCCAGCAGCCCGGGACTTATGAACACTGAAGCTTTCTTT. Protein product: CASSPGLMNTEAFF.

V is TRBV5-1 and J is TRBJ2-5; 9 bases match TRBD1. J lost 5 bases, V lost 3 bases, and 8 bases had no gene match. The CDR3 totals 15 residues. Germline V gene lookup returns CDR1 SGHRS and CDR2 YFSETQ. The CDR3 DNA reads TGCGCCAGCAGCTCCGGGACAGGGATGGAGGAGACCCAGTACTTC. It translates to CASSSGTGMEETQYF.

This rearrangement joins TRBV9 to TRBJ2-3; D is uncertain. Germline loops: CDR1 SGDLS, CDR2 YYNGEE. The germline V and J ends were trimmed by 4 bases and 12 bases, with 15 bases remaining between them. The CDR3 loop spans 12 amino acids. The CDR3 DNA reads as TGTGCCAGCAGCCCCCACGAGGTCGCTCAGTATTTT. It yields the protein CASSPHEVAQYF.

The J gene is TRBJ2-3, the V gene TRBV5-1, with D possibly being TRBD1 (6 bases). CDR1 is SGHRS and CDR2 is YFSETQ in the germline V gene. The CDR3 is made up of 12 amino acids. Trimming removed 3 bases at V and 4 bases at J, with 6 bases between. The CDR3 region is CASSSGADTQYF. CDR3 DNA sequence: TGCGCCAGCAGCTCAGGGGCAGATACGCAGTATTTT.

This clone was counted a single time. The chain has TRBV9 and TRBJ2-1; 7 bases line up with TRBD2. This CDR3 contains 18 residues. Germline V gene data show CDR1 as SGDLS and CDR2 as YYNGEE. J was trimmed by 6 bases and V by 2 bases; bases with no gene match: 17. CDR3: CASSVRGLPPWIGNEQFF. Written as DNA, the CDR3 is TGTGCCAGCAGCGTCCGGGGACTACCCCCATGGATTGGCAATGAGCAGTTCTTC.

V usage is TRBV27 and J usage is TRBJ1-2; D perhaps matches TRBD1 (5 bases). Trimming left V 1 base short and J 1 base short, with 10 bases between. CDR3 length: 15 residues. Looked up from germline, CDR1 is MNHEY and CDR2 is SMNVEV (reference sequence). The CDR3 region has the DNA TGTGCCAGCAGTTTATGGGGGGAGGGTAACTATGGCTACACCTTC. Protein sequence: CASSLWGEGNYGYTF.

The rearrangement joins TRBV9 to TRBJ2-3; 10 bases line up with TRBD2. Germline trimming cut 0 bases from V and 2 bases from J; bases unmatched to any gene: 3. The germline V gene has CDR1 SGDLS and CDR2 YYNGEE. The CDR3 is 16 residues long. In nucleotides, the CDR3 is TGTGCCAGCAGCGTAGCAGCGGGGGGGCTCACAGATACGCAGTATTTT. This translates into CASSVAAGGLTDTQYF.

This chain links TRBV30 with TRBJ1-2, with 8 bases matching TRBD1. The CDR3 length is 17 residues. Trimming cost V 3 bases and J 4 bases; bases outside gene matches: 16. CDR1 is GTSNPN, CDR2 SVGIG, per germline (reference sequence). CDR3 protein: CAWRAPGQGAKGYGYTF. CDR3 sequence (DNA): TGTGCCTGGAGAGCCCCTGGGCAGGGGGCTAAAGGCTATGGCTACACCTTC.

The genes are TRBV6-5 and TRBJ2-7; weak D call: TRBD1 (5 bases). CDR3 length: 13 residues. Germline-derived CDR1 and CDR2 are MNHEY and SVGAGI. DNA for the CDR3: TGTGCCAGCAGTGACTCGACAGCCTACGAGCAGTACGTC. Translation gives CASSDSTAYEQYV.

The chain is built from TRBV21-1 and TRBJ2-1; the listed D gene, TRBD1, was not tested against the DNA. TRBV21-1 is listed as a pseudogene. CDR3 size: 14 residues. For the CDR3, the DNA is TGTGCAAGCACGTGGTTTCTGGGCTCGAATGAGCAGTTCTTC. It translates to CASTWFLGSNEQFF.

The chain has TRBV2 and TRBJ1-5; D is ambiguous. The CDR3 has 14 residues. Germline CDR1 reads SNHLY; CDR2 reads FYNNEI. The ends were cut back, 2 bases at V and 7 bases at J, with 12 bases in the middle. CDR3 loop: CASSEIGGNQPQHF. DNA for the CDR3: TGTGCCAGCAGTGAAATCGGAGGGAACCAGCCCCAGCATTTT. The full variable domain, rest sourced from reference TRBV2 and TRBJ1-5, is EPEVTQTPSHQVTQMGQEVILRCVPISNHLYFYWYRQILGQKVEFLVSFYNNEISEKSEIFDDQFSVERPDGSNFTLKIRSTKLEDSAMYFCASSEIGGNQPQHFGDGTRLSIL.

This rearrangement joins TRBV6-5 to TRBJ1-5; 7 nucleotides agree with TRBD1. Germline lookup yields CDR1 MNHEY and CDR2 SVGAGI. V gave up 8 bases and J gave up 9 bases; unmatched junction bases: 10. CDR3 length: 13 residues. The CDR3 sequence: CASDRDRQGPQHF. The CDR3 nucleotides are TGTGCCAGCGACCGGGACAGACAGGGGCCCCAGCATTTT.